Below, 8 T cell receptor beta chains from the same sample are listed, as sequenced in a study of a mutant IDH1 vaccine in newly diagnosed glioma. Time point described: baseline, week 1 (first vaccination visit). Treatment specified: pre-vaccination baseline after standard-of-care therapy. Profiled with immunoSEQ multiplex PCR; TCRdb holds only in-frame clones, not every one. The sample lists tens of thousands of clones; about 92% were seen once. The source was PBMCs, collected from a glioma patient treated with radiotherapy, temozolomide or both. These receptors originate from a middle-aged man with glioma.

This chain links TRBV10-2 with TRBJ2-1; 12 nucleotides align to TRBD2. Germline V lookup: CDR1 WSHSY, CDR2 SAAADI. The CDR3 has 16 amino acids. Losses at the gene ends were 6 bases for V and 7 bases for J; bases not matched to a gene: 10. CDR3 in amino acids: CASRLATSGGRNEQFF. CDR3 DNA sequence: TGCGCCAGCAGACTCGCCACTAGCGGGGGGCGGAATGAGCAGTTCTTC.

This rearrangement joins TRBV7-9 to TRBJ2-5, with 8 bases aligning to TRBD2. V shed 8 bases and J 2 bases; nucleotides not matched to a gene: 7. CDR1 and CDR2 from the germline V gene are SEHNR and FQNEAQ (reference sequence). The CDR3 extends over 14 amino acids. The CDR3 DNA reads as TGTGCCAGCCGAGGGGCGGGAGGTCAAGAGACCCAGTACTTC. Its translation: CASRGAGGQETQYF.

The chain carries TRBV7-9 and TRBJ2-3; 8 nucleotides line up with TRBD2. Germline lookup yields CDR1 SEHNR and CDR2 FQNEAQ (reference sequence). The length of the CDR3 is 15 residues. V gave up 7 bases and J gave up 2 bases; unmatched junction bases: 8. CDR3: CASKSGSSYTDTQYF. The CDR3 coding sequence is TGTGCCAGCAAAAGCGGGAGTTCTTACACAGATACGCAGTATTTT.

This clone is a singleton in its sample. CDR3 protein: CANISRGYQPQHF. The DNA for the CDR3 is TGTGCCAACATCTCAAGAGGGTATCAGCCCCAGCATTTT. The V call is TRBV25-1, the J call TRBJ1-5; D unclear. V dropped 10 bases and J dropped 5 bases, with 15 bases sitting between them. The germline gives CDR1 MGHDK, CDR2 SYGVNS. This CDR3 is 13 amino acids long.

The chain employs TRBV6-6 and TRBJ2-3; tentatively, D is TRBD2 (5 bases). The V gene lost 10 bases and the J gene lost 8 bases, with 16 bases spanning the gap. Germline loops: CDR1 MNHNY, CDR2 SVGAGI (reference sequence). The CDR3 is 12 amino acids. In DNA form, the CDR3 reads TGTGCCACACGAGAGCGCCGGGGTACGCAGTATTTT. It is translated as CATRERRGTQYF.

The chain employs TRBV27 and TRBJ1-1; TRBD1 matches at 7 bases. CDR3 size: 15 residues. Germline-derived CDR1 and CDR2 are MNHEY and SMNVEV (reference sequence). V gave up 7 bases and J gave up 0 bases; unmatched junction bases: 8. The CDR3 protein is CASIPRGLLNTEAFF. DNA of the CDR3: TGTGCCAGCATCCCCAGGGGGTTACTGAACACTGAAGCTTTCTTT.

The chain combines TRBV4-3 with TRBJ2-7; 7 bases match TRBD1. CDR3 length: 13 amino acids. Trimming cost V 4 bases and J 7 bases; bases outside gene matches: 7. Germline CDR1 is LGHNA and CDR2 is YSLEER. In DNA, the CDR3 is TGCGCCAGCAGCCGACAAACGGGACAGGAGCAGTACTTC. This codes for CASSRQTGQEQYF.

This chain uses TRBV18 with TRBJ1-1; weak D call: TRBD1 (5 bases). V gave up 3 bases and J gave up 6 bases, with 11 bases separating them. Per the germline V gene, CDR1 is KGHSH and CDR2 is LQKENI. CDR3 length equals 13 residues. The CDR3 protein is CASSPPGGAEAFF. The CDR3 DNA reads as TGTGCCAGCTCACCCCCGGGGGGGGCTGAAGCTTTCTTT.